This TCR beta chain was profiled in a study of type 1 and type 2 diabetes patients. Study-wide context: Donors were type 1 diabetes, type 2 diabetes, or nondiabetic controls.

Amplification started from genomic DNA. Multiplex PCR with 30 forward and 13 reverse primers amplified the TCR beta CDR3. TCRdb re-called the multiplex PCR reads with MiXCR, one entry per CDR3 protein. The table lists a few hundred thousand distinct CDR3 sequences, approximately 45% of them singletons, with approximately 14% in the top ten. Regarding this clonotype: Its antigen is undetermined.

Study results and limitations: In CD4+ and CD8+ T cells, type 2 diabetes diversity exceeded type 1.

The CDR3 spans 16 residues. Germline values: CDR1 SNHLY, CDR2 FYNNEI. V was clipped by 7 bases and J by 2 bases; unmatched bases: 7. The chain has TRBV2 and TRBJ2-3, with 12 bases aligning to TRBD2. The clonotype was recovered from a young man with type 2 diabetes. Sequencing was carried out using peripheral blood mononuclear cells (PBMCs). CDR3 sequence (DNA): TGTGCCAGCAATCCTGGACTAGCGGGGACCACAGATACGCAGTATTTT. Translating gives CASNPGLAGTTDTQYF.